A selection of T cell receptor beta chains follows, all from one sample in a study of shared clonotypes between healthy human individuals. The repertoire was sequenced with immunoSEQ multiplex PCR; TCRdb's copy has only in-frame clones and lacks some. The sample shows approximately 1.5 million clones, about 98.5% of them seen only once. The specimen sequenced was naive CD4+ T cells sorted from blood. These receptor sequences come from a man aged 25 to 45 in good health. Both conserved end residues are part of each CDR3. D genes are given only for firm matches. The size of a clone is reported for some rows only, either as once, few or many, or as a class for expanded clones.

D gene,J gene,V gene,clone size,CDR3 DNA,CDR3 protein
-,TRBJ1-1,TRBV7-9,-,TGTGCCAGCAGCGACAGGTGGGCGAACACTGAAGCTTTCTTT,CASSDRWANTEAFF
TRBD1,TRBJ2-2,TRBV5-4,-,TGTGCCAGCAGCCCGGGACAGGTCCGCACCGGGGAGCTGTTTTTT,CASSPGQVRTGELFF
-,TRBJ2-7,TRBV27,-,TGTGCCAGCAGTTTTAACAGGGTTGGGAACGAGCAGTACTTC,CASSFNRVGNEQYF
TRBD1,TRBJ2-1,TRBV11-2,-,TGTGCCAGCAGCACTCCCCGGACAGGGGTAGCGAGTGAGCAGTTCTTC,CASSTPRTGVASEQFF
TRBD1,TRBJ1-1,TRBV7-3,-,TGTGCCAGCAGCAAGACAGGGGGCGCCTCTGAAGCTTTCTTT,CASSKTGGASEAFF
-,TRBJ2-7,TRBV7-9,once,TGTGCCAGCAGCCTCACTAGGGCTTGGTACTTC,CASSLTRAWYF
TRBD1,TRBJ1-5,TRBV19,once,TGTGCCAGTAGTCTCAGCCCGGGACAGGGGGCCAATCAGCCCCAGCATTTT,CASSLSPGQGANQPQHF
-,TRBJ2-1,TRBV4-3,-,TGCGCCAGCAGCCAAGATGGGTGGAATAGGGCTGGGTCCTACAATGAGCAGTTCTTC,CASSQDGWNRAGSYNEQFF
TRBD2,TRBJ2-1,TRBV6-6,-,TGTGCCAGCGGCACTAGCGGAACTTCAATGAGCGAGTTCTTC,CASGTSGTSMSEFF
-,TRBJ2-7,TRBV28,-,TGTGCCAGCAGTTACGGCTTGCAGGACCACGAGCAGTACTTC,CASSYGLQDHEQYF
TRBD1,TRBJ1-5,TRBV4-1,-,TGCGCCAGCAGCCAGGGGGGACAGGCTAGCAATCAGCCCCAGCATTTT,CASSQGGQASNQPQHF
-,TRBJ2-7,TRBV11-3,once,TGTGCCAGCAGCCCATACCCAGGGGCCTACGAGCAGTACTTC,CASSPYPGAYEQYF
TRBD2,TRBJ2-5,TRBV11-1,-,TGTGCCAGCAGCACCACACTAGCGGGAAGCCAAGAGACCCAGTACTTC,CASSTTLAGSQETQYF
TRBD2,TRBJ2-2,TRBV30,-,TGTGCCTGGAGGAGGGGTACCGGGACTAGCGTGATGAACACCGGGGAGCTGTTTTTT,CAWRRGTGTSVMNTGELFF
-,TRBJ1-2,TRBV7-9,-,TGTGCCAGCAGCTCCCGGACGGGTAACTATGGCTACACCTTC,CASSSRTGNYGYTF
-,TRBJ2-4,TRBV5-6,-,TGTGCCAGCAGCGGGGGGCTAGCCGGGCCAAGAAACATTCAGTACTTC,CASSGGLAGPRNIQYF
-,TRBJ1-4,TRBV6-6,-,TGTGCCAGCAGCGTGGGGGCGCGTAATGAAAAACTGTTTTTT,CASSVGARNEKLFF
TRBD1,TRBJ1-2,TRBV9,-,TGTGCCAGCAGCGAGACAGGGAACTCTGGCTACACCTTC,CASSETGNSGYTF
TRBD1,TRBJ2-7,TRBV5-1,-,TGCGCCAGCAGCTTGACAGGGGAAGGGGAGCAGTACTTC,CASSLTGEGEQYF
TRBD1,TRBJ1-3,TRBV28,-,TGTGCCAGCAGTTTTACAGGGGCCGGAAACACCATATATTTT,CASSFTGAGNTIYF
-,TRBJ2-5,TRBV5-4,-,TGTGCCAGCAGCTTGACTAGCATGGAGACCCAGTACTTC,CASSLTSMETQYF
TRBD2,TRBJ2-2,TRBV18,-,TGTGCCAGCTCACCAAGTCCTTCATTTCGAGCGGGAGAGGCCGGGGAGCTGTTTTTT,CASSPSPSFRAGEAGELFF
TRBD1,TRBJ1-1,TRBV14,-,TGTGCCAGCAGCCTAAGGACAGGGAACACTGAAGCTTTCTTT,CASSLRTGNTEAFF
-,TRBJ1-2,TRBV6-1,-,TGTGCCAGCAGTGAATCGGGGAGGTATGGCTACACCTTC,CASSESGRYGYTF
-,TRBJ2-7,TRBV28,-,TGTGCCAGCAGTTTTGGGCCCCGGGCTAGGGAGCAGTACTTC,CASSFGPRAREQYF
-,TRBJ2-7,TRBV7-2,-,TGTGCCAGCAGCAAAGCTATAGCCGTGCAGTACTTC,CASSKAIAVQYF
-,TRBJ2-2,TRBV7-8,-,TGTGCCAGCAGCCCATCTCGAACCGGGGAGCTGTTTTTT,CASSPSRTGELFF
TRBD1,TRBJ2-4,TRBV5-6,-,TGTGCCAGCAGCCCCAGGGGGAGAAACATTCAGTACTTC,CASSPRGRNIQYF
TRBD1,TRBJ1-5,TRBV5-6,-,TGTGCCAGCAGCTTGGCGCGGGACAGGGGCAGACAGCCCCAGCATTTT,CASSLARDRGRQPQHF
-,TRBJ1-5,TRBV6-5,-,TGTGCCAGCAGTTACGGGCCCCACAATCAGCCCCAGCATTTT,CASSYGPHNQPQHF
-,TRBJ1-5,TRBV6-6,-,TGTGCCAGCAGGATCTGGGATCATAGCAATCAGCCCCAGCATTTT,CASRIWDHSNQPQHF
TRBD2,TRBJ2-1,TRBV2,-,TGTGCCAGCAGTGATGGCGGGAGCGTCCGCGATGAGCAGTTCTTC,CASSDGGSVRDEQFF
TRBD2,TRBJ2-2,TRBV28,-,TGTGCCAGCAGTTTAGAATTACTAGCGGGTTACACCGGGGAGCTGTTTTTT,CASSLELLAGYTGELFF
TRBD2,TRBJ2-3,TRBV7-9,-,TGTGCCAGCAGCTCTAGCGGGAGGACCGCAGATACGCAGTATTTT,CASSSSGRTADTQYF
-,TRBJ1-1,TRBV18,once,TGTGCCAGCTCACCGACTCCCTCCCCGGAGAACACTGAAGCTTTCTTT,CASSPTPSPENTEAFF
-,TRBJ2-7,TRBV10-1,-,TGCGCCAGCAGTCAGCAACAGGGCCACGAGCAGTACTTC,CASSQQQGHEQYF
-,TRBJ1-2,TRBV9,-,TGTGCCAGCAGCGTAGGCCCACAGGTCAACTATGGCTACACCTTC,CASSVGPQVNYGYTF
-,TRBJ2-2,TRBV5-1,-,TGCGCCAGCAGCTTGGAGGAACGACAGCCCTTAAACACCGGGGAGCTGTTTTTT,CASSLEERQPLNTGELFF
-,TRBJ2-7,TRBV29-1,-,TGCAGCGTTGAGGGGGCCCCCTACGAGCAGTACTTC,CSVEGAPYEQYF
-,TRBJ2-7,TRBV16,-,TGTGCCAGCAGCGAAGGGTCTAAGCAGTACTTC,CASSEGSKQYF
-,TRBJ2-7,TRBV6-5,-,TGTGCCAGCAGTTACTCGAGGGCGGGAGAGCAGTACTTC,CASSYSRAGEQYF
TRBD1,TRBJ2-7,TRBV28,-,TGTGCCAGCAGTTTCTGGTCAGGGGGCTTTCTGCACGAGCAGTACTTC,CASSFWSGGFLHEQYF
TRBD2,TRBJ2-1,TRBV25-1,-,TGTGCCAGCGAAGACTACCCTAGCGGCAATGAGCAGTTCTTC,CASEDYPSGNEQFF
TRBD2,TRBJ2-1,TRBV19,-,TGTGCCAGTAAACGAGAGACTAGCGGGAGTTGGGGTGAGCAGTTCTTC,CASKRETSGSWGEQFF
TRBD1,TRBJ1-2,TRBV4-2,-,TGTGCCAGCAGCCAAGGTCGCCGGACAGGAAACCTTAACTATGGCTACACCTTC,CASSQGRRTGNLNYGYTF